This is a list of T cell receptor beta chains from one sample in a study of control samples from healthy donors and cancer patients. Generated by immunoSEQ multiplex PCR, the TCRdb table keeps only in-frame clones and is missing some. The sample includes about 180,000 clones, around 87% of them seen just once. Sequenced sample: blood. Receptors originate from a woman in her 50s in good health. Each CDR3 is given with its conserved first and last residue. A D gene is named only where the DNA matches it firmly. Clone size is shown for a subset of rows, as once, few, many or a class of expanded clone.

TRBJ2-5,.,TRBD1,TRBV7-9,TGTGCCAGCAGCACGGGACAGTATCAAGAGACCCAGTACTTC,CASSTGQYQETQYF
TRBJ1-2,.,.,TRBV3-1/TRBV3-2,TGTGCCAGCAGTCAAACGGGGGGGACCGGCTACACCTTC,CASSQTGGTGYTF
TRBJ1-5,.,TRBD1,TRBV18,TGTGCCAGCTCACTTTCGACAGGGGGGAGCAATCAGCCCCAGCATTTT,CASSLSTGGSNQPQHF
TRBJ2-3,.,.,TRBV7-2,TGTGCCAGCCTGAGGGGGGGGCCAACCGATACGCAGTATTTT,CASLRGGPTDTQYF
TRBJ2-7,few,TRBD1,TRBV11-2,TGTGCCAGCAGAGTTCCCGGGACAGTTCCCTACGAGCAGTACTTC,CASRVPGTVPYEQYF
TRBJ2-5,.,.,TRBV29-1,TGCAGCGTAAGCGAAGAGACCCAGTACTTC,CSVSEETQYF
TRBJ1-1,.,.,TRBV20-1,TGCAGTGCTAGTACTAAGACTGAAGCTTTCTTT,CSASTKTEAFF
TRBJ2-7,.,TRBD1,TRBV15,TGTGCCACCAGCGCCATCATAAACCGGGACAGGGATTCCTACGAGCAGTACTTC,CATSAIINRDRDSYEQYF
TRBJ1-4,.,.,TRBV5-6,TGTGCCAGCAGCTTGGCCGGAGCAACTAATGAAAAACTGTTTTTT,CASSLAGATNEKLFF
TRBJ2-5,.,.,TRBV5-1,TGCGCCAGCAGCTCCCCCTCCCGGACTCACGGGGAGACCCAGTACTTC,CASSSPSRTHGETQYF
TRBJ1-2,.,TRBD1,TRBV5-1,TGCGCCAGCAGCTTGGAAGGGGGCATGAGCTACACCTTC,CASSLEGGMSYTF
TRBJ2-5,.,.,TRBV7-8,TGTGCCAGCAGCTTAACCGGGCCACACGCGAACCAGTACTTC,CASSLTGPHANQYF
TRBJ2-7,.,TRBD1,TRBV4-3,TGCGCCAGCAGCCATGGGCCGAGGGGGCGCGAGCAGTACTTC,CASSHGPRGREQYF
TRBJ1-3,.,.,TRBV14,TGTGCCAGCAGCCCGGGGCTTGGAAACACCATATATTTT,CASSPGLGNTIYF
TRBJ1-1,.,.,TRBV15,TGTGCCACCAGCAGACCCTTATGGGGGATGAACACTGAAGCTTTCTTT,CATSRPLWGMNTEAFF
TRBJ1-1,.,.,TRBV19,TGTGCCAGTAGTAAGCGCTCGATGAACACTGAAGCTTTCTTT,CASSKRSMNTEAFF
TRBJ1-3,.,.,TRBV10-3,TGTGCCATCAGTGAGTCGACAGGCCGAAGCTCTGGAAACACCATATATTTT,CAISESTGRSSGNTIYF
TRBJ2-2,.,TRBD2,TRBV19,TGTGCTTCGGGGGCTAGCGGGAGGGTTGGGGAGCTGTTTTTT,CASGASGRVGELFF
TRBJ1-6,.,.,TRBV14,TGTGCCAGCAGACAGGACCGGCGTTCACCCCTCCACTTT,CASRQDRRSPLHF
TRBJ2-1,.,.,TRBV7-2,TGTGCCAGCAGGCCCGGGTTGAACAATGAGCAGTTCTTC,CASRPGLNNEQFF
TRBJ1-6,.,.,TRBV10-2,TGCGCCAGCAGTGATGGGGCAGCGAGCTCCTATAATTCACCCCTCCACTTT,CASSDGAASSYNSPLHF
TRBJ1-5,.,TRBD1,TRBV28,TGTGCCAGCAGTAAGGGACAGGGGGCGCTCAATCAGCCCCAGCATTTT,CASSKGQGALNQPQHF
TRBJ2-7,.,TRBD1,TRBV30,TGTGCCTGGATCCCCCCGAGGACAGGGAGCTACGAGCAGTACTTC,CAWIPPRTGSYEQYF
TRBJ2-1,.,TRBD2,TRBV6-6,TGTGCCAGCAGTTACCCGACTAGCGGTACCTACAATGAGCAGTTCTTC,CASSYPTSGTYNEQFF
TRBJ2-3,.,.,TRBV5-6,TGTGCCAGCAGCTCCCGGGGTACGAGCACAGATACGCAGTATTTT,CASSSRGTSTDTQYF
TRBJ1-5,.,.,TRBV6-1,TGTGCCAGCAGTGAAGCGGCGGGGAAGCAGCCCCAGCATTTT,CASSEAAGKQPQHF
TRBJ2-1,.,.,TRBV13,TGTGCCAGCAGTCTCCTAAGGGCGGGGAATACCTACAATGAGCAGTTCTTC,CASSLLRAGNTYNEQFF
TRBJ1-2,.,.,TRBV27,TGTGCCAGCAGTTTATCGTGGGGCAGGGCGTATGGCTACACCTTC,CASSLSWGRAYGYTF
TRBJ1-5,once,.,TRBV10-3,TGTGCCATCAGGGGTGAGGATAGCAATCAGCCCCAGCATTTT,CAIRGEDSNQPQHF
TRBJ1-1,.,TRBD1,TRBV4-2,TGTGCCAGCAGCCAAGAACAGGGGGCAATGAACACTGAAGCTTTCTTT,CASSQEQGAMNTEAFF
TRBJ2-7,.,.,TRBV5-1,TGCGCCAGCAGCTTGACAGGATACTACGAGCAGTACTTC,CASSLTGYYEQYF
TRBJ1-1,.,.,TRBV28,TGTGCCAGCACGGACAGATTGAACACTGAAGCTTTCTTT,CASTDRLNTEAFF
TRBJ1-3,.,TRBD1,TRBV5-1,TGCGCCAGCAGGGGACAGGCGGGTGGAAACACCATATATTTT,CASRGQAGGNTIYF
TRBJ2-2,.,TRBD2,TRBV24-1,TGTGCCACCAGTGATTTGCCCGGGACTAGCGGGCCCCGGGACCTGACCGGGGAGCTGTTTTTT,CATSDLPGTSGPRDLTGELFF
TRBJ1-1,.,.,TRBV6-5,TGTGCCAGCAGTCACCGCAACACTGAAGCTTTCTTT,CASSHRNTEAFF
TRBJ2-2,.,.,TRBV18,TGTGCCAGCAGGTTCTCGGGCGGAGAATCGGCCGGGGAGCTGTTTTTT,CASRFSGGESAGELFF
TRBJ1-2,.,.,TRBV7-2,TGTGCCAGCAGTGACGGGATTGTGGTAACCTATGGCTACACCTTC,CASSDGIVVTYGYTF
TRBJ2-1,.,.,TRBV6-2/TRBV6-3,TGTGCCAGCAGTTCGGCGGTTCTAAATGAGCAGTTCTTC,CASSSAVLNEQFF
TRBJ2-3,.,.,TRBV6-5,TGTGCCAGCAGTTACTCACCCAAAGTTTCAGATACGCAATATTTT,CASSYSPKVSDTQYF
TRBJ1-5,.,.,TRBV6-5,TGTGCCAGCAAACTTAGGGTCAGCAATCAGCCCCAGCATTTT,CASKLRVSNQPQHF
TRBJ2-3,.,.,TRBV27,TGTGCCAGCAAAAGAAATAGCACAGATACGCAGTATTTT,CASKRNSTDTQYF
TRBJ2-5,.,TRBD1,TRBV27,TGTGCCAGCAGTTTTAATGAGGGACAGGGAATTGGGGCCCAGTACTTC,CASSFNEGQGIGAQYF
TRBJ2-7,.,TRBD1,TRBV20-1,TGCAGTGCTTATCCAGGGGGTGAGCAGTACTTC,CSAYPGGEQYF
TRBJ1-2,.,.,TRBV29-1,TGCAGCGTTGAGGGCTCAAACTATGGCTACACCTTC,CSVEGSNYGYTF
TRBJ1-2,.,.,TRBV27,TGTGCCAGCAGGGCTAAGGCGTTGGGGGTTGGCTACACCTTC,CASRAKALGVGYTF
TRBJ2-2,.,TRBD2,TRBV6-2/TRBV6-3,TGTGCCAGCAGTTGGCCTAGCGGGGGGGTCACCGGGGAGCTGTTTTTT,CASSWPSGGVTGELFF
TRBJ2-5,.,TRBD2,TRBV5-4,TGTGCCAGCAGCCCAACTAGCGGGGGACAAGAGACCCAGTACTTC,CASSPTSGGQETQYF